This TCR beta chain was observed in a study of blood T cell repertoires in COVID-19. Study-level information: The origin of the acute and convalescent COVID-19 samples was the United States, Italy and Spain. PBMCs, B-cell-depleted T cells, or T cells were the source of the cDNA or gDNA that made up the material.

The authors' processing: Nucleated cell number was recorded as an estimate derived from reference gene primer amplification. The data were produced by immunoSEQ multiplex PCR, yet TCRdb's version contains in-frame clones alone and is incomplete. V and J calls and clone size are as listed in that table; D and trimming were resolved from the DNA. The sample has about 250,000 clones; around 83% are singletons. The germline V gene encodes CDR1 SGDLS and CDR2 YYNGEE. Trimming shortened V by 0 bases and J by 1 base, and 11 bases separated the two germline ends. The CDR3 has 15 residues. The sequencing input was peripheral blood. The clonotype comes from a man older than 75 with acute or convalescent COVID-19. The V and J genes are TRBV9 and TRBJ2-7, with a tentative D call TRBD2 (5 bases). In DNA form, the CDR3 reads TGTGCCAGCAGCGTAGATGGGAGCGGATCCTACGAGCAGTACTTC. It codes for CASSVDGSGSYEQYF. Full variable domain (outside the CDR3, taken from reference TRBV9 and TRBJ2-7): DSGVTQTPKHLITATGQRVTLRCSPRSGDLSVYWYQQSLDQGLQFLIQYYNGEERAKGNILERFSAQQFPDLHSELNLSSLELGDSALYFCASSVDGSGSYEQYFGPGTRLTVT.